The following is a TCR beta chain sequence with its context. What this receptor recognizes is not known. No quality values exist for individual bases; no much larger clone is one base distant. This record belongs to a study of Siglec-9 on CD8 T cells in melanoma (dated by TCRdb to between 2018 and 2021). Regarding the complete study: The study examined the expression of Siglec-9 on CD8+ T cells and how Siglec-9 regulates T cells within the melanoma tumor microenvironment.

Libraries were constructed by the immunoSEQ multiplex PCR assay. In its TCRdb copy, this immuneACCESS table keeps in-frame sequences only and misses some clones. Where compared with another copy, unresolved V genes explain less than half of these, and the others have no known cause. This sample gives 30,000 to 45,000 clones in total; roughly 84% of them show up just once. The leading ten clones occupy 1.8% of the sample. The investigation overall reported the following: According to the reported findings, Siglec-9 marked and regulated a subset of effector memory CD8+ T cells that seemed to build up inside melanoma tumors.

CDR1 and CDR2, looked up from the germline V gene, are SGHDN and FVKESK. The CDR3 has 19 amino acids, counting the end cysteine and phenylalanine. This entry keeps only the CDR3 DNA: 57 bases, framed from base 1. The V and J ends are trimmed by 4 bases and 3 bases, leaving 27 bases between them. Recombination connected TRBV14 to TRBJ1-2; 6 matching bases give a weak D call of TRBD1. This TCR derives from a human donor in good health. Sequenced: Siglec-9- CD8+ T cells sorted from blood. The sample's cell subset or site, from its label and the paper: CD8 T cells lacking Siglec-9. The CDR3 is CASSPFGGRQVPGHYGYTF. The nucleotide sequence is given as TGTGCCAGCAGCCCGTTCGGTGGTCGACAGGTACCAGGACACTATGGCTACACCTTC.